This T cell receptor (beta chain) was sequenced for a study of T cell responses to AZD1222 COVID-19 vaccine. Study-wide points: Receipt of two AZD1222 doses was followed by a rise in Spike-specific TCR breadth and depth. Donors were mostly white British, more females; clonal diversity possibly underestimated.

Using immunoSEQ multiplex PCR, the repertoire was profiled, and TCRdb retains in-frame clones only, with some absent. This sample yields more than 95,000 clones, of which less than 90% are seen a single time; about 4.7% belongs to the top ten. Germline CDR1 reads KGHDR; CDR2 reads SFDVKD. Trimming took off 12 bases at V and 4 bases at J, with 17 bases between the two ends. The CDR3 is made up of 13 amino acids. Turning to this clone: What it binds is not known.

Here the sequenced sample was peripheral blood, taken on day 0 of AZD1222 vaccination. V gene TRBV24-1 combines with J gene TRBJ2-5; the D gene is possibly TRBD2 (5 bases). The TCR comes from an adult in good health. The CDR3 DNA reads TGTGCCCCGACCGGGGTGGAAACAGAGACCCAGTACTTC. This codes for CAPTGVETETQYF.